This TCR beta chain was captured by sequencing in a study of tumor and adjacent non-tumor tissue in lung cancer. Study context: Patients comprised about a dozen adenocarcinoma, a couple of squamous cell carcinoma and 1 small cell lung cancer. Points from the study as a whole: Tumor repertoires had a smaller top 100 clone share than normal lung.

TCRbeta libraries were built with three rounds of nested PCR, modified from ARM-PCR. TCRdb used MiXCR to reprocess the multiplex PCR reads, holding one entry per CDR3 protein. The sample consists of approximately 120,000 distinct CDR3 sequences, 60% to 70% of them appearing once. Looked up from germline, CDR1 is SEHNR and CDR2 is FQNEAQ (reference sequence). The CDR3 consists of 16 residues. Worth noting for this clonotype: What it recognizes is unknown. Its ends do not fully match the called genes, so a read error is possible.

This sample's RNA came from whole unsorted tissue. Input material: lung tumor tissue. The receptor was isolated from a man in his thirties or forties with non-small cell lung cancer. V is TRBV7-9 and J is TRBJ1-1; TRBD1 matches at 11 bases. CDR3 bases: TGTGCCAGCAGCCCGCGGACAGGGGGCTTCGGCATTGAAGCTCTCTTT. As protein: CASSPRTGGFGIEALF.